The entry below describes one TCR beta chain. Clones were sequenced by immunoSEQ multiplex PCR, and TCRdb holds only the in-frame ones, with some missing. The sample has over 200,000 clones, around four fifths seen once. These data belong to a study of blood T cell repertoires in COVID-19. Study background: The analysed material was cDNA or gDNA that came from T cells, B-cell-depleted T cells, or PBMCs.

The sample was peripheral blood. This clonotype was obtained from an elderly man with acute or convalescent COVID-19.

CDR3 amino acids: CASSQGEGDYTF. CDR3 coding DNA: TGTGCCAGCAGCCAAGGGGAAGGGGACTACACCTTC. The chain combines TRBV3-1 (or the pseudogene TRBV3-2) with TRBJ1-2; D may be TRBD1 (5 bases). Per germline, CDR1 LGHDT and CDR2 YNNKEL (reference sequence). V gave up 1 base and J gave up 10 bases, with 10 bases separating them. The CDR3 spans 12 residues.